In this sample, the clone carrying this TCR beta chain turned up once. The data derive from a study of Graves' ophthalmopathy and Graves' hyperthyroidism. The CDR3 extends over 14 amino acids. The germline V gene encodes CDR1 SQVTM and CDR2 ANQGSEA. V was trimmed by 0 bases and J by 2 bases, leaving 10 bases between them. RNA transcripts yielded amplified TCR beta CDR3 regions. First-round RT-PCR employed HTBI primers, with a second-round multiplex PCR after it. MiXCR, applied by TCRdb to the multiplex PCR reads, yields one record per CDR3 protein. Here the sample spans hundreds of thousands of distinct CDR3 sequences, 35% to 45% being singletons.

Sequenced input: peripheral blood. This sequence originates from an adult man with Graves' ophthalmopathy. The chain recombines TRBV29-1 with TRBJ1-2; D is possibly TRBD1 (6 bases). CDR3 sequence: CSVEDLGANYGYTF. The CDR3 DNA follows: TGCAGCGTTGAAGATTTGGGGGCCAACTATGGCTACACCTTC.